One TCR beta chain is described in this entry. This CDR3 is built from 13 residues. V lost 7 bases and J 3 bases, leaving 12 bases between the germline ends. The germline V gene has CDR1 MGHDK and CDR2 SYGVNS. TCRdb's table, derived via immunoSEQ multiplex PCR, lists solely in-frame clones and lacks some. The sample carries about 300,000 clones, approximately 89% recorded once. The Seattle patients, enrolled during active infection, were followed longitudinally. The data were obtained in a study of blood T cell repertoires in COVID-19. In the study overall: From the United States, Italy and Spain came samples of acute and convalescent COVID-19.

The rearrangement uses TRBV25-1 and TRBJ1-2, with a tentative D call TRBD1 (5 bases). The sequencing input was peripheral blood. The receptor was derived from a woman aged 30 to 39 with COVID-19, enrolled during active disease. CDR3 sequence (DNA): TGTGCCAGCAAGACAGATCAGGACTATGGCTACACCTTC. Residues: CASKTDQDYGYTF.